The T cell receptor beta chain under discussion was sequenced for a study of cytomegalovirus exposure and HLA in healthy donors. The donors, nominally healthy at sampling, likely had unrecorded immune exposures. The PCR ran on 60 Vbeta and 13 Jbeta primers. Profiling relied on immunoSEQ multiplex PCR, and the TCRdb table lists in-frame clones only, not all of them. The table has 190,000 or so clones, roughly 78% seen once. Per germline, CDR1 SGHDN and CDR2 FVKESK. CDR3 length equals 16 residues. This chain links TRBV14 with TRBJ2-5; the match to TRBD2 covers 13 bases. The assigned J gene may be wrong: the sequence end matches TRBJ2-7 better. The sample consisted of PBMCs. The receptor was isolated from a boy aged 10-17 years in good health and CMV-seronegative. The CDR3 reads CASSQGGTSGISEQYF. In DNA form, the CDR3 reads TGTGCCAGCAGCCAAGGGGGGACTAGCGGGATAAGCGAGCAGTACTTC.